This T cell receptor (beta chain) was sequenced in a study of T cell changes during pregnancy in multiple sclerosis (dated by TCRdb to between 2018 and 2021). Study-wide context: The study looked at changes in the T cell repertoire across pregnancy in women with multiple sclerosis.

Trimmed from V: 5 bases; trimmed from J: 5 bases; junction bases lacking a gene match: 16. Measured from the cysteine to the phenylalanine, the CDR3 is 17 residues long. Only CDR3 DNA is held: 51 bases, read in frame from base 1. The germline V gene sets CDR1 to SGHTA and CDR2 to FQGNSA. The method behind the library was the immunoSEQ multiplex PCR assay. The source is immuneACCESS, and TCRdb retained only in-frame sequences with V and J called. Part of the clones is not carried over; for the studies checked, unresolved V genes explain less than half of this, and the remainder is unexplained. This sample is represented by about 48,000 clones; 88% of them were singletons. Around 1.3% of the sample is taken by the ten largest. As concerns this clone: The target of this receptor is not known. Per-base quality was not reported, and no clone a single base away is much larger than it.

Sequenced material: CD4+ T cells from peripheral blood mononuclear cells, taken in the second trimester of pregnancy. This receptor was identified in a female donor with multiple sclerosis, enrolled in a pregnancy study. The chain links TRBV7-2 with TRBJ2-3; 7 of the junction bases match TRBD2. The DNA sequence follows: TGTGCCAGCAGCCCCGGCTCTTGGGGGAGGGCGATAGATACGCAGTATTTT. This encodes CASSPGSWGRAIDTQYF.